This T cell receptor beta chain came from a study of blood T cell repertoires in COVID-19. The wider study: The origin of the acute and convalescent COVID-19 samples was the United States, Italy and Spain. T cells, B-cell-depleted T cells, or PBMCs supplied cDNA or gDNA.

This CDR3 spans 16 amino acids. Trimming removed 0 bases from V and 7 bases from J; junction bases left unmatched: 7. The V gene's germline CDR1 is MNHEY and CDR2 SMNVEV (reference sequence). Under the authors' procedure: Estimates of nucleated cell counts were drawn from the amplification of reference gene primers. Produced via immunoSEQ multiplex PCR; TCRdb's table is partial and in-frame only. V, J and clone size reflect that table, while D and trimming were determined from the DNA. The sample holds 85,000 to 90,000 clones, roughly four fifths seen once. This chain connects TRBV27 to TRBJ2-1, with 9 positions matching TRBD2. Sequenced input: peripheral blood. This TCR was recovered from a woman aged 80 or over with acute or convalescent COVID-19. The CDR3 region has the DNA TGTGCCAGCAGTTTATCGCCGGGCGGGGGGGCAAATGAGCAGTTCTTC. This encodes CASSLSPGGGANEQFF.